These T cell receptor beta chains were read from a single sample in a study of cytomegalovirus exposure and HLA in healthy donors. Method: immunoSEQ multiplex PCR; TCRdb's copy keeps in-frame clones and lacks some. Of roughly 220,000 clones detected, about 89% appear once; the ten largest clones hold more than 1%. Sequencing used PBMCs. These TCRs come from a woman aged 18 to 35 in good health and CMV-seronegative. Both conserved end residues are part of each CDR3. A D gene is named only where the DNA matches it firmly. Some rows mark clone size as missing; the rest say once, few, many or name a class of expanded clone.

D gene	V gene	J gene	clone size	CDR3 protein	CDR3 DNA
TRBD2	TRBV11-2	TRBJ2-3	.	CASSLRREAAGGAQYF	TGTGCCAGCAGCTTAAGGCGGGAGGCCGCCGGGGGAGCGCAGTATTTT
TRBD1	TRBV6-1	TRBJ1-2	.	CASSVDRGAGYTF	TGTGCCAGCAGTGTGGACAGGGGGGCTGGCTACACCTTC
.	TRBV5-1	TRBJ2-7	.	CASSLAGSGAVLYEQYF	TGCGCCAGCAGCTTGGCCGGCTCGGGAGCCGTTCTGTACGAGCAGTACTTC
.	TRBV5-1	TRBJ2-1	.	CASSLAGGQGRFF	TGCGCCAGCAGCTTGGCCGGAGGGCAGGGACGGTTCTTC
TRBD1	TRBV29-1	TRBJ1-1	.	CSVEDSRQGGDAFF	TGCAGCGTTGAAGATTCCAGGCAGGGGGGAGACGCTTTCTTT
.	TRBV14	TRBJ1-4	once	CASSQVGRANEKLFF	TGTGCCAGCAGCCAAGTGGGGAGAGCTAATGAAAAACTGTTTTTT
.	TRBV21-1	TRBJ2-1	few	CASSNLTGPASSYNEQFF	TGTGCCAGCAGCAACCTGACAGGGCCGGCGAGCTCCTACAATGAGCAGTTCTTC
.	TRBV5-1	TRBJ1-4	.	CASSLQQTNEKLFF	TGCGCCAGCAGCTTACAGCAAACTAATGAAAAACTGTTTTTT
TRBD1	TRBV19	TRBJ1-2	.	CASSGGLGTGSYYGYTF	TGTGCCAGTAGTGGTGGACTCGGGACAGGGTCTTACTATGGCTACACCTTC
TRBD2	TRBV6-4	TRBJ2-1	.	CASSETGLAGGNEQFF	TGTGCCAGCAGTGAGACAGGCCTCGCGGGAGGGAATGAGCAGTTCTTC
.	TRBV10-2	TRBJ1-1	.	CASKRDLYTEAFF	TGCGCCAGCAAGCGGGATTTATACACTGAAGCTTTCTTT
.	TRBV11-2	TRBJ2-5	.	CASSGSGHFQETQYF	TGTGCCAGCAGTGGTAGCGGACACTTCCAAGAGACCCAGTACTTC
.	TRBV28	TRBJ1-2	.	CASSLSARANYGYTF	TGTGCCAGCAGTTTATCTGCCAGGGCTAACTATGGCTACACCTTC
.	TRBV30	TRBJ2-1	.	CAWSPTLTVGVNEQFF	TGTGCCTGGAGCCCAACTCTAACAGTAGGGGTGAATGAGCAGTTCTTC
.	TRBV7-9	TRBJ1-1	.	CASSFGDTEAFF	TGTGCCAGCAGCTTCGGGGACACTGAAGCTTTCTTT
.	TRBV27	TRBJ1-1	once	CASSQGGGNTEAFF	TGTGCCAGCAGCCAAGGAGGTGGTAACACTGAAGCTTTCTTT
.	TRBV27	TRBJ1-2	.	CASSITPRGLWGYTF	TGTGCCAGCAGTATTACTCCCAGGGGATTATGGGGCTACACCTTC
TRBD1	TRBV6-4	TRBJ2-3	.	CASSAGTGTDTQYF	TGTGCCAGCAGTGCCGGGACAGGCACAGATACGCAGTATTTT
TRBD1	TRBV19	TRBJ2-1	.	CASTPRGDRDYNEQFF	TGTGCCAGTACCCCAAGGGGAGACAGGGACTACAATGAGCAGTTCTTC
TRBD1	TRBV2	TRBJ1-4	.	CASTFAGTGLEKLFF	TGTGCCAGCACCTTCGCCGGGACAGGGCTTGAAAAACTGTTTTTT
TRBD1	TRBV13	TRBJ2-7	.	CASSPRTGGVEHEQYF	TGTGCCAGCAGCCCTCGGACAGGGGGCGTGGAACACGAGCAGTACTTC
.	TRBV28	TRBJ1-2	.	CASSLAPERNYGYTF	TGTGCCAGCAGTTTGGCCCCAGAAAGAAACTATGGCTACACCTTC
TRBD2	TRBV19	TRBJ2-2	.	CASGGAGELFF	TGTGCCAGTGGGGGGGCCGGGGAGCTGTTTTTT
TRBD1	TRBV5-1	TRBJ2-6	.	CASSLKPDRVLTGANVLTF	TGCGCCAGCAGCTTGAAACCGGACAGGGTTCTTACTGGGGCCAACGTCCTGACTTTC
.	TRBV28	TRBJ2-1	.	CASSLFREASYNEQFF	TGTGCCAGCAGTTTATTCCGGGAAGCCTCCTACAATGAGCAGTTCTTC
.	TRBV30	TRBJ1-2	.	CGLGGYTF	TGTGGGTTGGGCGGCTACACCTTC
.	TRBV5-1	TRBJ2-2	.	CASRAPNTGELFF	TGCGCCAGCCGAGCCCCGAACACCGGGGAGCTGTTTTTT
TRBD1	TRBV28	TRBJ1-5	once	CASSPWAPGQGAHQPQHF	TGTGCCAGCAGCCCATGGGCTCCGGGACAGGGGGCCCATCAGCCCCAGCATTTT
.	TRBV15	TRBJ2-7	.	CATSRDRGTLEEQYF	TGTGCCACCAGCAGAGATCGCGGGACCCTTGAAGAGCAGTACTTC
.	TRBV28	TRBJ1-5	once	CASTAGQPQHF	TGTGCCAGCACAGCGGGACAGCCCCAGCATTTT
TRBD1	TRBV6-1	TRBJ1-1	.	CASFRGANTEAFF	TGTGCCAGTTTCAGGGGGGCGAACACTGAAGCTTTCTTT
.	TRBV7-9	TRBJ1-3	.	CASSSGLSSGNTIYF	TGTGCCAGCAGCTCGGGACTGAGCTCTGGAAACACCATATATTTT
TRBD1	TRBV28	TRBJ2-7	.	CASSLTSGQGSLGYEQYF	TGTGCCAGCAGTTTAACGTCGGGACAGGGGAGTTTGGGCTACGAGCAGTACTTC
.	TRBV30	TRBJ1-2	.	CAWSRSSGGYTF	TGTGCCTGGAGTCGGAGTAGCGGTGGCTACACCTTC
TRBD1	TRBV5-1	TRBJ2-3	.	CASRYPGGKSDTQYF	TGCGCCAGCCGATACCCAGGGGGCAAATCGGATACGCAGTATTTT
TRBD2	TRBV2	TRBJ2-7	.	CASSGTSGRAYEQYF	TGTGCCAGCAGCGGGACTAGCGGGAGGGCCTACGAGCAGTACTTC
.	TRBV2	TRBJ2-1	.	CASSLSSYNEQFF	TGTGCCAGCAGTCTGAGCTCCTACAATGAGCAGTTCTTC
TRBD1	TRBV30	TRBJ1-3	.	CAWRGTGAGNTIYF	TGTGCCTGGAGAGGGACAGGGGCTGGAAACACCATATATTTT
TRBD1	TRBV28	TRBJ1-6	.	CASSFGQGAESSLHF	TGTGCCAGCAGTTTTGGACAGGGGGCCGAGTCATCCCTCCACTTT
TRBD1	TRBV5-1	TRBJ1-2	once	CASSLAGQGAQYGYTF	TGCGCCAGCAGCTTGGCCGGGCAGGGGGCCCAATATGGCTACACCTTC
.	TRBV7-6	TRBJ1-4	once	CASSPNNEKLFF	TGTGCCAGCAGCCCAAATAATGAAAAACTGTTTTTT
.	TRBV30	TRBJ2-7	.	CAWTAGGPQYF	TGTGCCTGGACTGCAGGGGGGCCGCAGTACTTC
TRBD1	TRBV11-2	TRBJ2-1	.	CASSSIDRGVNEQFF	TGTGCCAGCAGCTCCATAGACAGGGGGGTTAATGAGCAGTTCTTC
TRBD2	TRBV7-6	TRBJ2-3	.	CASSPGGDTQYF	TGTGCCAGCAGCCCCGGGGGGGATACGCAGTATTTT
.	TRBV6-1	TRBJ2-2	.	CASSEGRGTGELFF	TGTGCCAGCAGTGAGGGAAGGGGCACCGGGGAGCTGTTTTTT
.	TRBV19	TRBJ1-1	few	CASSSGDTEAFF	TGTGCCAGTAGTTCCGGGGACACTGAAGCTTTCTTT
.	TRBV15	TRBJ2-6	.	CATSRQGNSGANVLTF	TGTGCCACCAGCAGACAGGGAAATTCTGGGGCCAACGTCCTGACTTTC